One and the same sample provided the 2 T cell receptor beta chains below, sequenced in a study of cytomegalovirus exposure and HLA in healthy donors. Amplification used 60 Vbeta primers and 13 Jbeta primers. Repertoires were generated with immunoSEQ multiplex PCR, while TCRdb's copy carries only in-frame clones and drops some. Among 80,000 to 100,000 clones listed, 65% to 75% were seen once. Material: PBMCs. The receptors here all came from a man aged 30-40 years in good health and CMV-seropositive.

The V gene is TRBV29-1, the J gene TRBJ2-1; D perhaps matches TRBD2 (5 bases). V dropped 2 bases and J dropped 5 bases, with 13 bases sitting between them. The CDR3 length is 14 residues. From germline, CDR1 is SQVTM and CDR2 ANQGSEA. CDR3 coding DNA: TGCAGCGTTGAAAGCGAGGGCGCCAACAATGAGCAGTTCTTC. As protein: CSVESEGANNEQFF.

The V and J genes are TRBV10-3 and TRBJ2-3; TRBD1 agrees at 10 bases. The CDR3 is 14 residues long. With 3 bases clipped from V and 6 bases from J, the junction kept 3 bases outside the gene matches. CDR1 ENHRY and CDR2 SYGVKD come from the germline V gene. DNA of the CDR3: TGTGCCATCAGTGATAAGGGACAGGGGGATACGCAGTATTTT. Translation: CAISDKGQGDTQYF.